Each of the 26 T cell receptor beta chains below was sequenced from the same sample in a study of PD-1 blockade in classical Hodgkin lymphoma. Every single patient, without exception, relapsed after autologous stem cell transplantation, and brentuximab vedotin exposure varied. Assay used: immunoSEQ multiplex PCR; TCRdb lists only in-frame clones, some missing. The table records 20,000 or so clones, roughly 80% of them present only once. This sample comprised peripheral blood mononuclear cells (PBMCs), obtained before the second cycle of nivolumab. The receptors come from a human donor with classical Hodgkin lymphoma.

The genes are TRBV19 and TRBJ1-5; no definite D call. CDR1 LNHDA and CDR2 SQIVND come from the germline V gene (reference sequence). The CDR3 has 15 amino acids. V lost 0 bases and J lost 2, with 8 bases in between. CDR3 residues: CASSIDYGGNQPQHF. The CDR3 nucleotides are TGTGCCAGTAGTATAGATTATGGGGGCAATCAGCCCCAGCATTTT.

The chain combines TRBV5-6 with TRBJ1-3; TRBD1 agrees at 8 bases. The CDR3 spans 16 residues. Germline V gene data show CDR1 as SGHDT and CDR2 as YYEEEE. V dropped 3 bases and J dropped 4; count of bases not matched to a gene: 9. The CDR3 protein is CASSSGWQGAGNTIYF. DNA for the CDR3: TGTGCCAGCAGCTCAGGATGGCAGGGGGCGGGAAACACCATATATTTT.

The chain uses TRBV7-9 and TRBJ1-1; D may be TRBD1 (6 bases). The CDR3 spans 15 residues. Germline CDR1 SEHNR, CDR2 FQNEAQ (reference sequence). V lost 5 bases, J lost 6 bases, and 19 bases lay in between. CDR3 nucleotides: TGTGCCAGCAGCCTGCCGCGGACAGAGGGCCCTGAAGCTTTCTTT. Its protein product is CASSLPRTEGPEAFF.

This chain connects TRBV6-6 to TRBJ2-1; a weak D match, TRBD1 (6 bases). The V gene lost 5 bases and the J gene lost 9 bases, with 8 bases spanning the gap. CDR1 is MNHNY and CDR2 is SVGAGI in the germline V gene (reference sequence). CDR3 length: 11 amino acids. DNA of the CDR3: TGTGCCAGCAGTACAGGGTTTGAGCAGTTCTTC. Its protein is CASSTGFEQFF.

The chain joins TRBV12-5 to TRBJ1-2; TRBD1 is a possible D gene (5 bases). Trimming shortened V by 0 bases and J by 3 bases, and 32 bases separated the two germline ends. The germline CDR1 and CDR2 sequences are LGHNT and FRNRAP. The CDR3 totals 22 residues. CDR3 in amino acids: CASGLVPSFRDGSPRRHYGYTF. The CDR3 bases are TGTGCTAGTGGTTTGGTTCCCTCTTTCCGGGACGGGTCCCCTCGCCGCCACTATGGCTACACCTTC.

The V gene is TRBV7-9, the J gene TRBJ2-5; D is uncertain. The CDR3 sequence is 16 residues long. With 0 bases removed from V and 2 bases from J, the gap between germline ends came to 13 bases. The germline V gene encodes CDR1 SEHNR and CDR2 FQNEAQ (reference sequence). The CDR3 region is CASSLALGWSQETQYF. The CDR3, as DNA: TGTGCCAGCAGCTTAGCCCTAGGCTGGAGTCAAGAGACCCAGTACTTC.

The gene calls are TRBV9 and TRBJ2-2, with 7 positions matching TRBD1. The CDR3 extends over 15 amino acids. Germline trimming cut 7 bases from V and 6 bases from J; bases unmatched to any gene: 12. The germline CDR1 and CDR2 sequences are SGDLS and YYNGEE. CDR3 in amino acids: CASGRQGVAPGELFF. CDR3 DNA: TGTGCCAGCGGTCGACAGGGAGTCGCACCCGGGGAGCTGTTTTTT.

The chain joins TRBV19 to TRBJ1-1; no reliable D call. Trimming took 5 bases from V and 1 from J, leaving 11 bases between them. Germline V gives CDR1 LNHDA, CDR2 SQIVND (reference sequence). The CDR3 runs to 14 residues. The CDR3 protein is CASSGSGSNTEAFF. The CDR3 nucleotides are TGTGCCAGTAGTGGATCGGGATCGAACACTGAAGCTTTCTTT.

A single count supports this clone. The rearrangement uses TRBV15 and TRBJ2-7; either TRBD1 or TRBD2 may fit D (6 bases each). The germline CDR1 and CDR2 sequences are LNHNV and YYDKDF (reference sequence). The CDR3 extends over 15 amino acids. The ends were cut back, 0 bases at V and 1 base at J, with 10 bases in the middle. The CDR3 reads CATSRDRGLSYEQYF. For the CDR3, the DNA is TGTGCCACCAGCAGAGATCGGGGGCTATCCTACGAGCAGTACTTC.

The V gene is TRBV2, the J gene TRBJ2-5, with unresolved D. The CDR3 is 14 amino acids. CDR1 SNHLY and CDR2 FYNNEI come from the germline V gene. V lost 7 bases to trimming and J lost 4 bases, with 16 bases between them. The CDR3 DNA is TGTGCCAGCACCACCCCGGAGCTACCAGAGACCCAGTACTTC. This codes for CASTTPELPETQYF.

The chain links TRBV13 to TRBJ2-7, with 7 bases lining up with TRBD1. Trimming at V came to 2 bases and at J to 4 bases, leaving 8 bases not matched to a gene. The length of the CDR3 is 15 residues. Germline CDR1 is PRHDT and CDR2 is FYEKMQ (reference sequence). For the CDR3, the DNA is TGTGCCAGCAGCTTACCAACAGGGGCCCTATACGAGCAGTACTTC. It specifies CASSLPTGALYEQYF.

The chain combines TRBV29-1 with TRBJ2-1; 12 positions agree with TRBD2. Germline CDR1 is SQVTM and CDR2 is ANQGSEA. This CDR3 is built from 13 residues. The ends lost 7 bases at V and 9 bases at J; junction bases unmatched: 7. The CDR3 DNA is TGCAGCGAGAGTTCGACTAGCGGGGGTGAGCAGTTCTTC. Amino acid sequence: CSESSTSGGEQFF.

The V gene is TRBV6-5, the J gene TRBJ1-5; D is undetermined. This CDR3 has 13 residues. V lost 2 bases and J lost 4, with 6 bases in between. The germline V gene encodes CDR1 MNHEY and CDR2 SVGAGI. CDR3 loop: CASSYEVNQPQHF. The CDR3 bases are TGTGCCAGCAGTTACGAGGTTAATCAGCCCCAGCATTTT.

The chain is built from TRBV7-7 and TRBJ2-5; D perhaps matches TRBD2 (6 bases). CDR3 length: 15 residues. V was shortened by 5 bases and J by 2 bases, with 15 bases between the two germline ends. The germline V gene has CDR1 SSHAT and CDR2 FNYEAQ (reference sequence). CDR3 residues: CASSPGLSQQETQYF. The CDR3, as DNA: TGTGCCAGCAGCCCGGGACTCTCACAACAAGAGACCCAGTACTTC.

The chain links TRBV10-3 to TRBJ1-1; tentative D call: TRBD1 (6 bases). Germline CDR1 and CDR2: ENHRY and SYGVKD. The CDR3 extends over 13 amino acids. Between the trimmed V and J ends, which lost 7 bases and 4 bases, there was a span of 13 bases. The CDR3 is CAINEQGVTEAFF. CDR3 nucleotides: TGTGCCATCAATGAACAGGGCGTCACTGAAGCTTTCTTT.

CDR3 nucleotides: TGCGCCAGCAGCCCTCTTCAGGGGCCCACTAGGACAGATACGCAGTATTTT. Amino acid sequence: CASSPLQGPTRTDTQYF. This rearrangement joins TRBV5-1 to TRBJ2-3, with D perhaps matching TRBD1 (6 bases). The CDR3 loop spans 17 amino acids. CDR1 and CDR2 (germline): SGHRS, YFSETQ. V shed 4 bases and J shed 3 bases, with 21 bases lying between them.

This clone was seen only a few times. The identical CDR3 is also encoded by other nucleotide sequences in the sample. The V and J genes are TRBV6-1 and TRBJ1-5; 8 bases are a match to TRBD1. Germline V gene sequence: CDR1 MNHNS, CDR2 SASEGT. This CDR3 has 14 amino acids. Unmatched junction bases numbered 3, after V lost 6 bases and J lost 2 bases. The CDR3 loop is CASRRTGRNQPQHF. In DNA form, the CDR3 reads TGTGCCAGCAGGAGGACAGGGCGCAATCAGCCCCAGCATTTT.

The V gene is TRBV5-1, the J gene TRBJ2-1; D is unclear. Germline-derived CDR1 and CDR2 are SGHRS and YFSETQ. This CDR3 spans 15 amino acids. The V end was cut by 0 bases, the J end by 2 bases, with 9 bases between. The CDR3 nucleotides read TGCGCCAGCAGCTTGGGTCTTGGAACCTACAATGAGCAGTTCTTC. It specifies CASSLGLGTYNEQFF.

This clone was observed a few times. DNA of the CDR3: TGTGCCAGCACTACCTGGGGACGGGTCAATGAGCAGTTCTTC. Translation: CASTTWGRVNEQFF. The chain joins TRBV6-6 to TRBJ2-1; either TRBD1 or TRBD2 may fit D (5 bases each). Germline values: CDR1 MNHNY, CDR2 SVGAGI (reference sequence). The CDR3 runs 14 residues. With 7 bases removed from V and 6 bases from J, the gap between germline ends came to 16 bases.

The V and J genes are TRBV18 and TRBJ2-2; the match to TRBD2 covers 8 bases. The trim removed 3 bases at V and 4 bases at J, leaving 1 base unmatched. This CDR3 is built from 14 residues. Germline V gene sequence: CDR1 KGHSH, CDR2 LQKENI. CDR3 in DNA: TGTGCCAGCTCACCCACTAGCGGCACCGGGGAGCTGTTTTTT. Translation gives CASSPTSGTGELFF.

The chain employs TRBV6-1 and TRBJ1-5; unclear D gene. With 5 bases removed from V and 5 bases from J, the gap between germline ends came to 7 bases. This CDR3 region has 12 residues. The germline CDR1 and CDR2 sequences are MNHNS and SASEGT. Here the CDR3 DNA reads TGTGCCAGCAGTCCCCGGGATCAGCCCCAGCATTTT. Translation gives CASSPRDQPQHF.

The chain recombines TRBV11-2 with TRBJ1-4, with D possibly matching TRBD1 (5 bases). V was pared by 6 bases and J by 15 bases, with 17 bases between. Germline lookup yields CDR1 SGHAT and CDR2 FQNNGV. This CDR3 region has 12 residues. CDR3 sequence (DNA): TGTGCCAGCAGGCATCTCTCGGACAAGATGTTTTTT. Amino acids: CASRHLSDKMFF.

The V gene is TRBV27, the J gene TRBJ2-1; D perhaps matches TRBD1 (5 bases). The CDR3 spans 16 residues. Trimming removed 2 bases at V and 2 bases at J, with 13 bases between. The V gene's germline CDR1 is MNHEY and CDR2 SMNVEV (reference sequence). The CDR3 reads CASSLGKGPPYNEQFF. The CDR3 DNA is TGTGCCAGCAGTTTAGGGAAGGGGCCCCCCTACAATGAGCAGTTCTTC.

CDR3 in DNA: TGCGCCAGCAGCCAAGTTTTGAACAGGGGCCCTTTCCACGAGCAGTACTTC. Translation gives CASSQVLNRGPFHEQYF. The V and J genes are TRBV4-1 and TRBJ2-7, with 7 nucleotides matching TRBD1. The CDR3 has 17 residues. Trimming took 1 base from V and 5 from J; bases not matched to a gene: 14. CDR1 is MGHRA and CDR2 is YSYEKL in the germline V gene.

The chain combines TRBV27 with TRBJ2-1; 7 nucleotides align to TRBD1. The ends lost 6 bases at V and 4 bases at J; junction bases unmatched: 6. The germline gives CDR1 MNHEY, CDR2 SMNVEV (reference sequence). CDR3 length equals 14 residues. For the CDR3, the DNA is TGTGCCAGCAGAGGGGGCAGGGCATACAATGAGCAGTTCTTC. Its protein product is CASRGGRAYNEQFF.

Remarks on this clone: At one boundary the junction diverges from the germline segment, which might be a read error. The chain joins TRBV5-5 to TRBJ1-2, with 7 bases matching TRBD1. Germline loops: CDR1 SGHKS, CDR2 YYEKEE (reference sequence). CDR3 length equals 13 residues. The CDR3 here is CASSADTIRDSNF. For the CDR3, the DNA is TGTGCCAGCAGCGCCGATACGATCCGGGACAGCAACTTC.